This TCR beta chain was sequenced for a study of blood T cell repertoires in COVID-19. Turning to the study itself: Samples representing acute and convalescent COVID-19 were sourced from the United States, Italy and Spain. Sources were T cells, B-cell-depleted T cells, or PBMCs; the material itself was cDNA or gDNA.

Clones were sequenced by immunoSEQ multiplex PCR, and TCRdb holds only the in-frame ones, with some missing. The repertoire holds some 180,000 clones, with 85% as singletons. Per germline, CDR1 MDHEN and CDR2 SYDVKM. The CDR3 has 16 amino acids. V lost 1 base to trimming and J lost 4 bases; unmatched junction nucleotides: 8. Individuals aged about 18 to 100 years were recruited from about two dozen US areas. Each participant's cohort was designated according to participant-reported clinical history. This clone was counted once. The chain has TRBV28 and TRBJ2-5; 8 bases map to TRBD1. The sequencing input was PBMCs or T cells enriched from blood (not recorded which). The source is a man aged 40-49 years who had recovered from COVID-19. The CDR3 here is CASSLFRTGNRETQYF. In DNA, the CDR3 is TGTGCCAGCAGTTTATTTCGGACAGGGAATAGAGAGACCCAGTACTTC.